This section outlines one T cell receptor beta chain sequence together with its context. TCRdb's table, derived via immunoSEQ multiplex PCR, lists solely in-frame clones and lacks some. The sample includes 85,000 to 100,000 clones, more than 80% of them seen just once. The sample comes from a study of blood T cell repertoires in COVID-19. Sequences were obtained from peripheral blood. The sequence came from an elderly man with COVID-19, enrolled during active disease.

CDR3 nucleotide sequence: TGTGCCAGCAGCTTAATGGGGCTTCCCAACACTGAAGCTTTCTTT. Translation: CASSLMGLPNTEAFF. The V and J genes are TRBV11-2 and TRBJ1-1; D is possibly TRBD1 (5 bases). Looked up from germline, CDR1 is SGHAT and CDR2 is FQNNGV. The CDR3 runs to 15 residues. Trimming took off 2 bases at V and 2 bases at J, with 12 bases between the two ends.